The entry that follows covers one T cell receptor (beta chain) sequence. Its specificity is not known. This CDR3 is built from 13 residues. The V gene's germline CDR1 is DFQATT and CDR2 SNEGSKA (reference sequence). The authors built bulk TCR libraries by previously described methods with listed TCR primers. TCRdb processed the PCR reads anew with MiXCR; each CDR3 protein has one entry. This sample has about 640,000 distinct CDR3 sequences; less than 20% occur once, and the top ten carry under 0.95%. These data belong to a study of molecular identifiers for immune sequencing clone quantification. Naive CD8 T cells, phenotype CD8+CD4-CCR7+CD45RA+, were sorted. Overall study findings and caveats: In a background of about 900,000 naive cells, spiked Jurkat TCR RNA from one cell was reportedly detectable. Among effectors, clones above 20 RNA copies held over 98% of molecules; among naive cells, under 1%.

The clonotype was recovered from a human donor in good health. Some libraries in this study had Jurkat cell RNA spiked in. V is TRBV20-1 and J is TRBJ2-7; D unclear. The sample was naive CD8+ T cells from blood, with Jurkat cell RNA spiked in. Specified subset: FACS-sorted CD8+CD4-CCR7+CD45RA+ naive T cells. For the CDR3, the DNA is TGCAGCCCCCGTAGTTCCAGAGACTACGAGCAGTACTTC. This sequence encodes CSPRSSRDYEQYF.